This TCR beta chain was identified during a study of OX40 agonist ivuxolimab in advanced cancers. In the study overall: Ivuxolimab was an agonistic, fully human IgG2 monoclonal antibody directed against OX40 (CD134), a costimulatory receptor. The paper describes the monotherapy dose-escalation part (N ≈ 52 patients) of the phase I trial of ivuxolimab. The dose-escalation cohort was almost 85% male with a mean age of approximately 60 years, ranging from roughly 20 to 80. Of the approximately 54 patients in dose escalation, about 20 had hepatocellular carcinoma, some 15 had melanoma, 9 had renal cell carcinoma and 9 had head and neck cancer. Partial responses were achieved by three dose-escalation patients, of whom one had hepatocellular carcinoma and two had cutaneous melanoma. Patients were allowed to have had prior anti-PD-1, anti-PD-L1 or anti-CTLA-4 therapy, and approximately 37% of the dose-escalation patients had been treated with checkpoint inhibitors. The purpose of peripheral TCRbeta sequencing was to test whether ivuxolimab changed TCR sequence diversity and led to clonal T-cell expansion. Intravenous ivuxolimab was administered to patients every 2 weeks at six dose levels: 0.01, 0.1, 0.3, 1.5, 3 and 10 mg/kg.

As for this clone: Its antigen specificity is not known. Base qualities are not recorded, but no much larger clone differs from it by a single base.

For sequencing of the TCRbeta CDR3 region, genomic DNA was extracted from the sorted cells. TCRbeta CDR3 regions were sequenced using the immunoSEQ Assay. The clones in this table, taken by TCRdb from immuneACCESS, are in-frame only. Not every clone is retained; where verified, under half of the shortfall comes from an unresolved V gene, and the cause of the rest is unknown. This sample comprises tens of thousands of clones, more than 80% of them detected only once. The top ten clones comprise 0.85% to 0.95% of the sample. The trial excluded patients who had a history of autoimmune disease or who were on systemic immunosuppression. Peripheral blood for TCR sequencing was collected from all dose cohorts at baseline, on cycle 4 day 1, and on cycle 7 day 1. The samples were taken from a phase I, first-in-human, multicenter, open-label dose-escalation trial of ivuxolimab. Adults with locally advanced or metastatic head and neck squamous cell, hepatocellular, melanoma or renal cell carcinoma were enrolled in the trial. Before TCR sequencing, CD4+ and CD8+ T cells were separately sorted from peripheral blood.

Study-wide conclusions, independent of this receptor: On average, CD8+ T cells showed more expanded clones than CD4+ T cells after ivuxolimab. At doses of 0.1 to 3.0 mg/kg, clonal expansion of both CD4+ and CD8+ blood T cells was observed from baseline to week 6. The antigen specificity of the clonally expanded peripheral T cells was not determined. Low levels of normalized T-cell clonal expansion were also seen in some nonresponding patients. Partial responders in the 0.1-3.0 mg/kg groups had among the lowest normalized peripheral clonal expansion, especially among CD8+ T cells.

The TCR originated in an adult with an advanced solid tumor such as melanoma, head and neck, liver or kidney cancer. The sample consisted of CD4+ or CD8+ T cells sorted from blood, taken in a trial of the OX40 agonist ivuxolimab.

The CDR3 region reads CASSAPGGNTEAFF. The DNA is as follows: TGTGCCAGCAGCGCCCCAGGGGGGAACACTGAAGCTTTCTTT. The rearrangement joined TRBV9 to TRBJ1-1; 7 bases in the middle match TRBD1. The junction shows trimming of 3 bases on V and 1 base on J, and the gene matches do not reach 3 bases of it. From its cysteine to its phenylalanine, the CDR3 spans 14 amino acids. The read is trimmed to its CDR3 DNA, 42 bases read in frame from base 1. Via the germline V gene, CDR1 is SGDLS and CDR2 YYNGEE. The full variable domain, with segments outside the CDR3 supplied by the reference TRBV9 and TRBJ1-1 proteins, appears as DSGVTQTPKHLITATGQRVTLRCSPRSGDLSVYWYQQSLDQGLQFLIQYYNGEERAKGNILERFSAQQFPDLHSELNLSSLELGDSALYFCASSAPGGNTEAFFGQGTRLTVV.